Listed below are T cell receptor beta chains from one sample, sequenced in a study of early T cells in non-severe SARS-CoV-2 infection. Each CDR3 protein is one row after TCRdb ran MiXCR on the 5' RACE reads. The sample consists of fewer than 120,000 distinct CDR3 sequences, around 12% of them appearing once. Sequenced here: whole blood, sampled at baseline. The receptors derive from an adult who was a healthcare worker with PCR-confirmed SARS-CoV-2 infection or an uninfected control (not recorded which). Both conserved end residues are part of each CDR3. A D gene is named only where the DNA matches it firmly. Clone size appears in some rows only: once, few, many, or a class for an expanded clone.

TRBJ2-1,TRBV7-9,few,TRBD1,CASRLGGQGSYNEQFF,TGTGCCAGCAGGCTGGGGGGACAGGGCTCCTACAATGAGCAGTTCTTC
TRBJ2-7,TRBV5-1,few,TRBD1,CASSRVAGTEYEQYF,TGCGCCAGCAGCCGTGTTGCCGGGACAGAGTACGAGCAGTACTTC
TRBJ2-2,TRBV7-3,-,-,CASSLRGPESTRELFF,TGTGCCAGCAGCTTAAGAGGGCCGGAATCTACCAGGGAGCTGTTTTTT
TRBJ2-7,TRBV5-1,-,TRBD1,CASSPATGNYEQYF,TGCGCCAGCAGCCCTGCGACAGGGAACTACGAGCAGTACTTC
TRBJ2-3,TRBV20-1,many,TRBD2,CSAISGDTSTDTQYF,TGCAGTGCCATTAGCGGGGATACTAGCACAGATACGCAGTATTTT
TRBJ2-1,TRBV2,-,TRBD1,CASRRDRGRGNEQFF,TGTGCCAGCAGGAGGGACAGGGGGCGAGGGAATGAGCAGTTCTTC
TRBJ2-3,TRBV28,few,-,CASSFFQGADTQYF,TGTGCCAGCAGTTTTTTCCAGGGTGCAGATACGCAGTATTTT
TRBJ2-1,TRBV20-1,few,-,CSASWRGQFF,TGCAGTGCTAGTTGGAGGGGGCAGTTCTTC
TRBJ2-7,TRBV28,many,-,CASSLLGPSFSHEQYF,TGTGCCAGCAGTTTATTAGGGCCGAGTTTTTCTCACGAGCAGTACTTC
TRBJ2-3,TRBV5-1,few,-,CASSLRDSTDTQYF,TGCGCCAGCAGCTTGAGGGACAGCACAGATACGCAGTATTTT
TRBJ2-1,TRBV20-1,many,TRBD1,CSARVTGTGIYNEQFF,TGCAGTGCTAGAGTAACCGGGACAGGGATCTACAATGAGCAGTTCTTC
TRBJ1-1,TRBV18,few,-,CASSPQQGDTEAFF,TGTGCCAGCTCACCTCAACAGGGAGACACTGAAGCTTTCTTT
TRBJ1-1,TRBV7-9,-,-,CASSPADTEAFF,TGTGCCAGCAGCCCCGCGGACACTGAAGCTTTCTTT
TRBJ2-7,TRBV7-9,few,-,CASRGSSYEQYF,TGTGCCAGCCGCGGTAGCTCCTACGAGCAGTACTTC
TRBJ1-2,TRBV6-5,many,-,CASSPYLVYGYTF,TGTGCCAGCAGCCCATACTTGGTCTATGGCTACACCTTC
TRBJ2-7,TRBV7-2,-,TRBD1,CASSLIPGQGKAYEQYF,TGTGCCAGCAGCTTGATACCGGGACAGGGTAAAGCCTACGAGCAGTACTTC
TRBJ2-5,TRBV10-3,-,TRBD2,CAISTQRGVQETQYF,TGTGCCATCAGTACCCAGCGGGGGGTACAAGAGACCCAGTACTTC
TRBJ2-5,TRBV29-1,many,-,CSVQAGETQYF,TGCAGCGTTCAGGCGGGAGAGACCCAGTACTTC
TRBJ2-4,TRBV19,-,-,CASSIDLRERYF,TGTGCCAGTAGTATAGATTTAAGGGAAAGGTACTTC
TRBJ2-7,TRBV12-3/TRBV12-4,many,TRBD1,CASRQGQGMGEQYF,TGTGCCAGCAGACAGGGACAGGGGATGGGGGAGCAGTACTTC
TRBJ2-7,TRBV7-6,-,TRBD1,CASSVGQGRKAYEQYF,TGTGCCAGCAGCGTCGGACAGGGGAGGAAGGCCTACGAGCAGTACTTC
TRBJ2-1,TRBV7-9,few,TRBD2,CASRHLTSATPNEQFF,TGTGCCAGCAGACATCTAACTAGCGCCACCCCCAATGAGCAGTTCTTC
TRBJ2-6,TRBV12-3/TRBV12-4,many,-,CASSQGAGANVLTF,TGTGCCAGCAGTCAGGGTGCTGGGGCCAACGTCCTGACTTTC
TRBJ1-5,TRBV12-3/TRBV12-4,few,-,CASSHKWEGDQPQHF,TGTGCCAGCAGTCATAAGTGGGAGGGGGATCAGCCCCAGCATTTT
TRBJ2-3,TRBV7-9,few,-,CASNPTATVDTQYF,TGTGCCAGCAACCCGACAGCCACCGTAGATACGCAGTATTTT
TRBJ2-7,TRBV27,-,-,CASSVPGRPYEQYF,TGTGCCAGCAGTGTGCCGGGCAGGCCCTACGAGCAGTACTTC
TRBJ1-6,TRBV15,few,-,CATSRDPGGNSPLHF,TGTGCCACCAGCAGAGATCCGGGGGGCAATTCACCCCTCCACTTT
TRBJ2-3,TRBV7-9,many,TRBD2,CASSSGLAGPQGDTQYF,TGTGCCAGCAGCTCAGGACTAGCGGGGCCTCAGGGAGATACGCAGTATTTT
TRBJ2-2,TRBV7-2,many,TRBD1,CASSFSWTGNTGELFF,TGTGCCAGCAGCTTTAGTTGGACAGGGAACACCGGGGAGCTGTTTTTT
TRBJ2-2,TRBV12-3/TRBV12-4,few,-,CASRQFGGAPNTGELFF,TGTGCCAGCAGGCAGTTTGGGGGGGCCCCGAACACCGGGGAGCTGTTTTTT
TRBJ1-2,TRBV28,-,-,CASRGGEYGYTF,TGTGCCAGCAGGGGAGGGGAGTATGGCTACACCTTC
TRBJ2-5,TRBV29-1,few,-,CSVAGHETQYF,TGCAGCGTTGCAGGGCACGAGACCCAGTACTTC
TRBJ1-1,TRBV27,-,-,CASSHRGYPEAFF,TGTGCCAGCAGTCATCGCGGTTACCCAGAAGCTTTCTTT
TRBJ1-1,TRBV20-1,many,TRBD1,CSARRQGRNTEAFF,TGCAGTGCTCGTAGACAGGGGAGGAACACTGAAGCTTTCTTT
TRBJ1-5,TRBV9,few,-,CASSVLGLSNQPQHF,TGTGCCAGCAGCGTACTGGGACTTAGCAATCAGCCCCAGCATTTT
TRBJ1-6,TRBV2,-,TRBD1,CASRSTPGQTNSPLHF,TGTGCCAGCAGGTCAACTCCGGGACAGACTAATTCACCCCTCCACTTT
TRBJ1-1,TRBV12-3/TRBV12-4,-,-,CASSLTGNLGNTEAFF,TGTGCCAGCAGTCTCACGGGAAACCTGGGGAACACTGAAGCTTTCTTT
TRBJ1-2,TRBV10-3,many,TRBD1,CAISEPGTGGAGYGYTF,TGTGCCATCAGTGAGCCCGGGACAGGGGGCGCGGGCTATGGCTACACCTTC
TRBJ1-2,TRBV6-6,many,-,CASSSTDTSNYGYTF,TGTGCCAGCAGTTCCACAGATACTTCCAACTATGGCTACACCTTC
TRBJ2-5,TRBV30,few,-,CAWSVGETQYF,TGTGCCTGGAGTGTAGGGGAGACCCAGTACTTC